This T cell receptor (beta chain) was recovered during a study of T cell responses to AZD1222 COVID-19 vaccine. Remarks on this clone: The target antigen is unknown.

Only in-frame clones appear in the TCRdb table, and some are missing; sequencing was by immunoSEQ multiplex PCR. Of 75,000 to 95,000 clones in the sample, roughly 84% were seen once. Study outcomes and limitations: CD4 TCRs linked to vaccination spanned spike, dominating at 160-218 and 743-854.

The CDR3 runs 13 residues. Germline values: CDR1 MNHEY, CDR2 SMNVEV (reference sequence). The V end was cut by 2 bases, the J end by 7 bases, with 11 bases between. This sample comprised peripheral blood, obtained on day 0 of AZD1222 vaccination. The origin of this receptor is an adult in good health. The chain carries TRBV27 and TRBJ1-1; D is uncertain. The CDR3 DNA reads TGTGCCAGCAGTTTAGGACCCCGAGGTGAAGCTTTCTTT. It encodes CASSLGPRGEAFF.